Listed below are T cell receptor beta chains from one sample, sequenced in a study of CXCR3-negative and CXCR3-positive naive CD8 T cells. TCRdb re-called the 5' RACE reads and gives one entry per CDR3 protein, without DNA. The sample has about 38,000 distinct CDR3 sequences. The sequencing sample was made of memory CD8+ T cells from blood. Receptors were obtained from a human donor in good health. Some clones in this sample may be carry-over from other donors' samples. Each CDR3 is given with its conserved first and last residue. Clone size is shown for a subset of rows, as once, few, many or a class of expanded clone.

clone size	J gene	V gene	CDR3 protein
medium-sized	TRBJ2-1	TRBV11-3	CASSSLSGGARDEQFF
NA	TRBJ2-1	TRBV28	CASTADRDIYNEQFF
NA	TRBJ2-4	TRBV6-5	CASRTGWGDIQYF
NA	TRBJ1-2	TRBV7-9	CASSSQGASYGYTF
NA	TRBJ2-1	TRBV20-1	CSARGQGEANEQFF
NA	TRBJ2-1	TRBV5-1	CASSLVSSGSTRDNEQFF
NA	TRBJ2-1	TRBV15	CATSRERGTPRFF
NA	TRBJ2-7	TRBV10-3	CAIVGSNYEQYF
NA	TRBJ2-7	TRBV10-3	CATTESYEQYF
NA	TRBJ2-7	TRBV4-2	CASSQDDGTGAYEQYF
NA	TRBJ1-2	TRBV9	CASSVGRPVSLNSGYTF
NA	TRBJ2-1	TRBV2	CASTEIGGVRNYNEQFF
NA	TRBJ2-1	TRBV7-2	CASSPSPRLPFHNEQFF
NA	TRBJ2-5	TRBV10-3	CAISDSEVTQETQYF
NA	TRBJ2-5	TRBV3-1	CASSQEVVRVGQETQYF
NA	TRBJ2-7	TRBV7-9	CASSAGQGDYEQYF
NA	TRBJ2-3	TRBV3-1	CASSQDLAGGGQGQYF
NA	TRBJ2-3	TRBV11-3	CASSRLGPTDTQYF
NA	TRBJ2-1	TRBV19	CASSRDRDFYNEQLF
NA	TRBJ2-1	TRBV9	CASSVAGTRPYNEQFF
NA	TRBJ2-3	TRBV6-5	CASSYSTGGADTQYF
medium-sized	TRBJ2-1	TRBV11-2	CASSRGGRGVWRNEQFF
NA	TRBJ1-1	TRBV9	CASSVAGGENTEAFF
medium-sized	TRBJ2-7	TRBV25-1	CASSDGDRPYEQYF
NA	TRBJ2-1	TRBV11-3	CASSLRGSNEQFF
NA	TRBJ2-1	TRBV28	CASGRYRSYNEQFF
NA	TRBJ1-2	TRBV12-5	CASVEGGAGYTF
NA	TRBJ1-3	TRBV7-9	CASSPRTVSSSGNTIYF
NA	TRBJ2-3	TRBV7-2	CASSYRGRVTDTQYF
NA	TRBJ2-4	TRBV29-1	CSVEDLEILKNIQYF
NA	TRBJ2-1	TRBV7-3	CASSALAGGLGEQFF